These 14 T cell receptor beta chains share one sample of origin, sequenced in a study of blood T cell repertoires in COVID-19. Measured with immunoSEQ multiplex PCR; TCRdb has only the in-frame clones, and not every one. The profile shows 100,000 to 150,000 clones, roughly 89% of them singletons. Sequenced: peripheral blood. Receptor source: a man between 60 and 75 years old with COVID-19, enrolled during active disease.

The chain combines TRBV3-1 (or the pseudogene TRBV3-2) with TRBJ1-1, with unresolved D. The ends were cut back, 1 base at V and 2 bases at J, with 11 bases in the middle. Germline CDR1 is LGHDT and CDR2 is YNNKEL (reference sequence). This CDR3 is 15 amino acids long. The CDR3 loop is CASSQGEVLNTEAFF. Written as DNA, the CDR3 is TGTGCCAGCAGCCAAGGTGAGGTTTTAAACACTGAAGCTTTCTTT.

The chain links TRBV30 to TRBJ2-5; D is unclear. CDR1 GTSNPN and CDR2 SVGIG come from the germline V gene (reference sequence). The CDR3 has 14 residues. Trimming removed 0 bases from V and 5 bases from J, with 13 bases in between. Here the CDR3 reads CAWSVGVARETQYF. The CDR3 nucleotides read TGTGCCTGGAGTGTAGGTGTAGCAAGGGAGACCCAGTACTTC.

Only one count was recorded for this clone. V gene TRBV11-1 combines with J gene TRBJ1-3; D is unresolved. Trimming left V 2 bases short and J 2 bases short, with 13 bases between. This CDR3 has 16 amino acids. CDR1 and CDR2 (germline): SGHAT, FQDESV (reference sequence). Written as DNA, the CDR3 is TGTGCCAGCAGCTTAACACGGACTAGCCCTGGAAACACCATATATTTT. This encodes CASSLTRTSPGNTIYF.

The chain employs TRBV10-2 and TRBJ2-1, with 8 positions matching TRBD1. CDR3 length: 15 amino acids. The ends lost 10 bases at V and 2 bases at J; junction bases unmatched: 10. Germline-derived CDR1 and CDR2 are WSHSY and SAAADI. The CDR3 region is CATEKQDRAYNEQFF. The CDR3 DNA sequence: TGCGCCACCGAAAAGCAGGACAGGGCCTACAATGAGCAGTTCTTC.

The rearrangement uses TRBV11-2 and TRBJ2-3; 11 positions match TRBD2. This CDR3 contains 14 residues. The germline V gene encodes CDR1 SGHAT and CDR2 FQNNGV. The trim removed 5 bases at V and 6 bases at J, leaving 4 bases unmatched. The CDR3: CASSRSGGADTQYF. Here the CDR3 DNA reads TGTGCCAGCAGCCGTAGCGGGGGGGCTGATACGCAGTATTTT.

The chain recombines TRBV27 with TRBJ1-5; D perhaps matches TRBD1 (6 bases). Trimming removed 3 bases at V and 4 bases at J, with 13 bases between. CDR3 size: 15 residues. Germline assignment: CDR1 MNHEY and CDR2 SMNVEV (reference sequence). CDR3 DNA: TGTGCCAGCAGTTTCCAGGGGCTGGGGAATCAGCCCCAGCATTTT. It specifies CASSFQGLGNQPQHF.

This chain uses TRBV6-6 with TRBJ2-7; D call uncertain. This CDR3 has 15 amino acids. Trimming cost V 5 bases and J 3 bases, with 17 bases left between them. Per the germline V gene, CDR1 is MNHNY and CDR2 is SVGAGI (reference sequence). Here the CDR3 DNA reads TGTGCCAGCAGTCCCACCAGAACAGCTTACTACGAGCAGTACTTC. Translated: CASSPTRTAYYEQYF.

The genes are TRBV18 and TRBJ1-4; TRBD1 matches 8 bases. V was pared by 3 bases and J by 7 bases, with 4 bases of the junction left unmatched. Germline CDR1 and CDR2: KGHSH and LQKENI. This CDR3 spans 14 amino acids. CDR3 bases: TGTGCCAGCTCACCGGACAGGGCAACTGAAAAACTGTTTTTT. This codes for CASSPDRATEKLFF.

The table lists this clone with a count of one. This chain uses TRBV24-1 with TRBJ1-2; D is undetermined. The V and J ends lost 0 bases and 6 bases respectively, with 10 bases between them. The V gene's germline CDR1 is KGHDR and CDR2 SFDVKD. The CDR3 extends over 14 amino acids. The CDR3 here is CATSDLGRSDGYTF. In DNA form, the CDR3 reads TGTGCCACCAGTGATTTGGGAAGGAGTGATGGCTACACCTTC.

The chain recombines TRBV18 with TRBJ2-3; D possibly corresponds to TRBD1 (5 bases). V lost 0 bases, J lost 11 bases, and 15 bases lay in between. CDR1 and CDR2 from the germline V gene are KGHSH and LQKENI. The CDR3 has 14 amino acids. The CDR3 nucleotides read TGTGCCAGCTCACCACCGGCGAACCGTCAGGGGCAGTATTTT. Encoded protein: CASSPPANRQGQYF. Full variable domain (rest looked up from reference TRBV18 and TRBJ2-3): NAGVMQNPRHLVRRRGQEARLRCSPMKGHSHVYWYRQLPEEGLKFMVYLQKENIIDESGMPKERFSAEFPKEGPSILRIQQVVRGDSAAYFCASSPPANRQGQYFGPGTRLTVL.

J is TRBJ1-1 and V is TRBV12-3 or TRBV12-4; no clear D gene. CDR3 length equals 13 residues. Trimming took off 3 bases at V and 1 base at J, with 6 bases between the two ends. CDR3 nucleotide sequence: TGTGCCAGCAGTTTTAGCAGGAACACTGAAGCTTTCTTT. Amino acid sequence: CASSFSRNTEAFF.

The chain employs TRBV6-1 and TRBJ1-2, with 7 bases lining up with TRBD1. J lost 4 bases, V lost 5 bases, and 13 bases had no gene match. The CDR3 extends over 16 amino acids. From germline, CDR1 is MNHNS and CDR2 SASEGT. DNA for the CDR3: TGTGCCAGCAGTAAAGACAGGGCCGCCTCTTTCTATGGCTACACCTTC. Protein sequence: CASSKDRAASFYGYTF.

The V call is TRBV3-1 (or the pseudogene TRBV3-2), the J call TRBJ2-7, with D tentatively TRBD1 (6 bases). This CDR3 has 14 residues. Trimming removed 8 bases at V and 1 base at J, with 15 bases between. Germline V lookup: CDR1 LGHDT, CDR2 YNNKEL (reference sequence). The CDR3 region has the DNA TGTGCCAGCGGGACCGGGACATCTTCCTACGAGCAGTACTTC. Its protein product is CASGTGTSSYEQYF.

The chain combines TRBV10-3 with TRBJ1-6; 10 bases match TRBD1. V dropped 2 bases and J dropped 2; count of bases not matched to a gene: 3. This CDR3 has 17 residues. Germline V gene lookup returns CDR1 ENHRY and CDR2 SYGVKD. Written as DNA, the CDR3 is TGTGCCATCAGTGAGGACAGGGGGCTGACCTATAATTCACCCCTCCACTTT. Translated, it gives CAISEDRGLTYNSPLHF.